The rows below give T cell receptor beta chains drawn from one sample of a study of OX40 agonist ivuxolimab in advanced cancers. TCRdb keeps only in-frame clones here, not all; method: immunoSEQ multiplex PCR. Found here are 25,000 to 35,000 clones, about four fifths of them singletons; the top ten hold 22%. The material sequenced was CD4+ or CD8+ T cells sorted from blood, taken in a trial of the OX40 agonist ivuxolimab. Receptors were obtained from an adult with an advanced solid tumor such as melanoma, head and neck, liver or kidney cancer. Both conserved end residues are part of each CDR3. The order of the fields is V gene, J gene, D gene, clone size, CDR3 DNA, CDR3 protein. A D gene is named only where the DNA matches it firmly. Rows give clone size only sometimes, using once, few, many, or a class for an expanded clone.

v_gene: TRBV28
j_gene: TRBJ2-3
d_gene: .
abundance: .
CDR3nt: TGTGCCAGCAACCTAGGGACCTTTAGCACAGATACGCAGTATTTT
CDR3aa: CASNLGTFSTDTQYF

v_gene: TRBV20-1
j_gene: TRBJ2-7
d_gene: .
abundance: .
CDR3nt: TGCAGTGTGGAAGACGGCAGTACCTACTTC
CDR3aa: CSVEDGSTYF

v_gene: TRBV7-2
j_gene: TRBJ1-1
d_gene: .
abundance: few
CDR3nt: TGTGCCAGCCCCGCAGCTTTCTTT
CDR3aa: CASPAAFF

v_gene: TRBV28
j_gene: TRBJ2-5
d_gene: .
abundance: .
CDR3nt: TGTGCCAGCAGTTTCAGGGCGCGGGGGACCCAGTACTTC
CDR3aa: CASSFRARGTQYF

v_gene: TRBV10-2
j_gene: TRBJ2-3
d_gene: TRBD1
abundance: .
CDR3nt: TGCGCCAGCAAAGGGACAGCCAGCACAGATACGCAGTATTTT
CDR3aa: CASKGTASTDTQYF

v_gene: TRBV7-6
j_gene: TRBJ2-7
d_gene: TRBD1
abundance: .
CDR3nt: TGTGCCAGCAGCTTAGAACAGGGGGCTCAGTACGAGCAGTACTTC
CDR3aa: CASSLEQGAQYEQYF

v_gene: TRBV28
j_gene: TRBJ2-7
d_gene: .
abundance: .
CDR3nt: TGTGCCAGCAGTTTCGTCCTAGCTTCCTACGAGCAGTACTTC
CDR3aa: CASSFVLASYEQYF

v_gene: TRBV10-1
j_gene: TRBJ2-7
d_gene: .
abundance: .
CDR3nt: TGCGCCAGCGGGGACGGCCCCTACGAGCAGTACTTC
CDR3aa: CASGDGPYEQYF

v_gene: TRBV7-9
j_gene: TRBJ1-6
d_gene: .
abundance: once
CDR3nt: TGTGCCAGCAGCCAAGGGGCAGGCGGGCCACCCCTCCACTTT
CDR3aa: CASSQGAGGPPLHF

v_gene: TRBV27
j_gene: TRBJ2-5
d_gene: .
abundance: .
CDR3nt: TGTGCCAGCAGTTTAGTACAGGGCCGAGAGCAGTACTTC
CDR3aa: CASSLVQGREQYF

v_gene: TRBV29-1
j_gene: TRBJ2-7
d_gene: .
abundance: .
CDR3nt: TGCAGCGTCGGGCTAAGCTCCTACGAGCAGTACTTC
CDR3aa: CSVGLSSYEQYF

v_gene: TRBV5-5
j_gene: TRBJ2-2
d_gene: .
abundance: once
CDR3nt: TGTGCCAGCAGCTTTTCCAGGAACACCGGGGAGCTGTTTTTT
CDR3aa: CASSFSRNTGELFF

v_gene: TRBV28
j_gene: TRBJ2-7
d_gene: .
abundance: .
CDR3nt: TGTGCCAGCACTCCTATTGCGGGACCCTACGAGCAGTACTTC
CDR3aa: CASTPIAGPYEQYF

v_gene: TRBV6-1
j_gene: TRBJ2-3
d_gene: TRBD1
abundance: .
CDR3nt: TGTGCCATCCCTAAGACAGGGGCCGATTCGGATACGCAGTATTTT
CDR3aa: CAIPKTGADSDTQYF

v_gene: TRBV27
j_gene: TRBJ2-1
d_gene: .
abundance: .
CDR3nt: TGTGCCAGCAGTTTATCGAGAGGGGACAATGAGCAGTTCTTC
CDR3aa: CASSLSRGDNEQFF

v_gene: TRBV30
j_gene: TRBJ2-7
d_gene: .
abundance: .
CDR3nt: TGTGCCTGGAGTTTCCCCCCGGGGTTCTCCTACGAGCAGTACTTC
CDR3aa: CAWSFPPGFSYEQYF

v_gene: TRBV7-9
j_gene: TRBJ1-6
d_gene: TRBD1
abundance: .
CDR3nt: TGTGCCAGCAGCACGGACAGGGAGCTTTCACCCCTCCACTTT
CDR3aa: CASSTDRELSPLHF

v_gene: TRBV6-5
j_gene: TRBJ2-7
d_gene: TRBD1
abundance: .
CDR3nt: TGTGCCAGCAGTTACGTGAGACAGGGGAGCGAGCAGTACTTC
CDR3aa: CASSYVRQGSEQYF

v_gene: TRBV6-5
j_gene: TRBJ2-1
d_gene: .
abundance: .
CDR3nt: TGTGCCAGCAGTTCTGGGCCCTACAATGAGCAGTTCTTC
CDR3aa: CASSSGPYNEQFF

v_gene: TRBV2
j_gene: TRBJ1-2
d_gene: .
abundance: .
CDR3nt: TGTGCCATCACTCCCGGCAGGGCTAACTATGGCTACACCTTC
CDR3aa: CAITPGRANYGYTF

v_gene: TRBV5-4
j_gene: TRBJ2-1
d_gene: TRBD2
abundance: .
CDR3nt: TGTGCCAGCAGCACGGGACTAGCCTACAATGAGCAGTTCTTC
CDR3aa: CASSTGLAYNEQFF

v_gene: TRBV11-2
j_gene: TRBJ2-7
d_gene: TRBD1
abundance: .
CDR3nt: TGTGCCAGCAGCCCCCGGGACAGGTTCTACGAGCAGTACTTC
CDR3aa: CASSPRDRFYEQYF

v_gene: TRBV15
j_gene: TRBJ1-5
d_gene: TRBD1
abundance: .
CDR3nt: TGTGCCACCAGGAGGACAGGGGGAAATCAGCCCCAGCATTTT
CDR3aa: CATRRTGGNQPQHF

v_gene: TRBV14
j_gene: TRBJ2-7
d_gene: .
abundance: .
CDR3nt: TGTGCCAGCAGCCAATTGGAGTTTTACGAGCAGTACTTC
CDR3aa: CASSQLEFYEQYF

v_gene: TRBV7-3
j_gene: TRBJ2-1
d_gene: .
abundance: .
CDR3nt: TGTGCCAGCAGCCCATCGGGCATCCTGAGCTCCTACAATGAGCAGTTCTTC
CDR3aa: CASSPSGILSSYNEQFF

v_gene: TRBV7-9
j_gene: TRBJ1-2
d_gene: .
abundance: few
CDR3nt: TGTGCCAGCAGCTTAGAAGGGGAGGCAGACTATGGCTACACCTTC
CDR3aa: CASSLEGEADYGYTF

v_gene: TRBV9
j_gene: TRBJ2-2
d_gene: .
abundance: .
CDR3nt: TGTGCCAGCAGCGTGGGGGCCGCGGGACCAACCGGGGAGCTGTTTTTT
CDR3aa: CASSVGAAGPTGELFF

v_gene: TRBV4-1
j_gene: TRBJ1-2
d_gene: TRBD1
abundance: .
CDR3nt: TGCGCCAGCAGCCAAGACCGAAGGACAGGGAACTATGGCTACACCTTC
CDR3aa: CASSQDRRTGNYGYTF

v_gene: TRBV11-2
j_gene: TRBJ2-5
d_gene: .
abundance: .
CDR3nt: TGTGCCAGCAGCCCTACTAGAGAAGAGACCCAGTACTTC
CDR3aa: CASSPTREETQYF

v_gene: TRBV13
j_gene: TRBJ2-3
d_gene: .
abundance: .
CDR3nt: TGTGCCAGCAGCTTAGGCACAGATACGCAGTATTTT
CDR3aa: CASSLGTDTQYF

v_gene: TRBV28
j_gene: TRBJ1-4
d_gene: .
abundance: .
CDR3nt: TGTGCCAGCAGACCCGGTTTGGGGATATTGTTTTTT
CDR3aa: CASRPGLGILFF

v_gene: TRBV7-9
j_gene: TRBJ2-3
d_gene: TRBD2
abundance: .
CDR3nt: TGTGCCAGCGGTCATCGGGGGGAGACGATGTATACGCAGTATTTT
CDR3aa: CASGHRGETMYTQYF

v_gene: TRBV25-1
j_gene: TRBJ1-1
d_gene: .
abundance: few
CDR3nt: TGTGCCAGCATTGATAGGGTGAACACTGAAGCTTTCTTT
CDR3aa: CASIDRVNTEAFF

v_gene: TRBV15
j_gene: TRBJ2-7
d_gene: .
abundance: .
CDR3nt: TGTGCCACCAGCAGAGATTGGGTCGAGCAGTACTTC
CDR3aa: CATSRDWVEQYF

v_gene: TRBV7-9
j_gene: TRBJ2-7
d_gene: .
abundance: .
CDR3nt: TGTGCCAGCAGCCACCCGGCGGGCAGAGAGGTATCCTACGAGCAGTACTTC
CDR3aa: CASSHPAGREVSYEQYF

v_gene: TRBV28
j_gene: TRBJ2-2
d_gene: TRBD2
abundance: .
CDR3nt: TGTGCCAGTCTGAGCGGGACGAACACCGGGGAGCTGTTTTTT
CDR3aa: CASLSGTNTGELFF

v_gene: TRBV15
j_gene: TRBJ1-4
d_gene: .
abundance: .
CDR3nt: TGTGCCACCAGCAGAGTGAGGGTTTATGAAAAACTGTTTTTT
CDR3aa: CATSRVRVYEKLFF